Sequencing of this TCR beta chain was carried out in a study of T cell responses to AZD1222 COVID-19 vaccine. V lost 5 bases, J lost 0 bases, and 5 bases lay in between. Germline V CDR1 and CDR2: MDHEN, SYDVKM. The CDR3 runs 12 residues. Overall study results and limits: Unmutated variant regions reportedly attract nearly half of all spike-specific TCRs. White British donors predominated, females outnumbered males, and clonal diversity was possibly underestimated. Repertoire sampling was restricted to post-peak T cell response timepoints. Of the AZD1222 recipients, only 5 to 7 were seropositive at baseline.

Measured with immunoSEQ multiplex PCR; TCRdb has only the in-frame clones, and not every one. The profile shows approximately 70,000 clones, 75% to 90% of them singletons. In the case of this clone: Its antigen remains unidentified.

The sequence came from an adult in good health. The chain employs TRBV28 and TRBJ2-7, with D unclear. Sequenced material: peripheral blood, taken on day 0 of AZD1222 vaccination. CDR3 amino acids: CASSPSSYEQYF. The CDR3 DNA is TGTGCCAGCAGTCCTAGCTCCTACGAGCAGTACTTC.